These 10 T cell receptor beta chains came from one sample sequenced in a study of blood T cell repertoires in COVID-19. The method was immunoSEQ multiplex PCR; TCRdb's version includes in-frame clones alone and lacks a portion of them. The sample carries about 220,000 clones, about four fifths recorded once. Material: peripheral blood. The receptors shown here come from an older woman with acute or convalescent COVID-19.

The chain joins TRBV7-9 to TRBJ1-1; D perhaps matches TRBD1 (5 bases). The germline V gene has CDR1 SEHNR and CDR2 FQNEAQ (reference sequence). The germline V and J ends were trimmed by 0 bases and 6 bases, with 8 bases remaining between them. The CDR3 is made up of 13 amino acids. CDR3: CASSLASGSEAFF. CDR3 nucleotides: TGTGCCAGCAGCTTAGCCTCAGGGTCTGAAGCTTTCTTT.

This clone was counted only a few times. The chain links TRBV7-2 to TRBJ2-1; 13 nucleotides align to TRBD2. Losses at the gene ends were 5 bases for V and 15 bases for J; bases not matched to a gene: 7. The CDR3 spans 13 residues. The germline gives CDR1 SGHTA, CDR2 FQGNSA. This chain's CDR3 is CASSPSTSGGRFF. The CDR3 DNA reads as TGTGCCAGCAGCCCCTCGACTAGCGGGGGGCGGTTCTTC.

The chain links TRBV4-2 to TRBJ1-6; 9 bases are shared with TRBD1. Germline V lookup: CDR1 LGHNA, CDR2 YNFKEQ. CDR3 size: 15 residues. The junction had 5 bases not matched to a gene; V was cut back by 0 bases and J by 11 bases. The CDR3 DNA is TGTGCCAGCAGCCAAGAATGGGACAGGGTCCCACCCCTCCACTTT. Translation gives CASSQEWDRVPPLHF.

This sequence joins TRBV3-1 (or the pseudogene TRBV3-2) and TRBJ1-5; 9 positions match TRBD1. The trim removed 0 bases at V and 4 bases at J, leaving 25 bases unmatched. Germline lookup yields CDR1 LGHDT and CDR2 YNNKEL (reference sequence). This CDR3 has 23 residues. The CDR3 loop reads CASSQENKLGHRTGDFLNQPQHF. The DNA for the CDR3 is TGTGCCAGCAGCCAAGAAAACAAATTGGGTCACAGGACAGGGGATTTTTTAAATCAGCCCCAGCATTTT.

CDR3 DNA sequence: TGTGCCAGCAGCTTACCCTCCGGGACAGCTAACTATGGCTACACCTTC. It is translated as CASSLPSGTANYGYTF. V gene TRBV7-2 combines with J gene TRBJ1-2; TRBD1 aligns across 7 bases. The CDR3 is made up of 16 amino acids. In germline, CDR1 is SGHTA, CDR2 FQGNSA. V lost 2 bases and J lost 0; bases outside the gene matches: 6.

This clone was counted between two and nine times. The J gene is TRBJ2-1, the V gene TRBV4-3; 13 bases fit TRBD2. This CDR3 is 16 amino acids long. CDR1 and CDR2 from the germline V gene are LGHNA and YSLEER. J was trimmed by 4 bases and V by 0 bases; bases with no gene match: 0. CDR3 in amino acids: CASSQEGLAGYNEQFF. CDR3 in DNA: TGCGCCAGCAGCCAAGAGGGACTAGCGGGGTACAATGAGCAGTTCTTC.

Only one count was recorded for this clone. The genes are TRBV5-1 and TRBJ1-6, with 7 bases aligning to TRBD1. The V gene end was trimmed by 5 bases and the J gene end by 8 bases; junction bases not matched to a gene: 4. The CDR3 is 13 residues long. Germline CDR1 reads SGHRS; CDR2 reads YFSETQ. This CDR3 reads CASRYTGDSPLHF. DNA of the CDR3: TGCGCCAGCAGATATACAGGGGATTCACCCCTCCACTTT.

This clone has more than one count but fewer than ten. CDR3 amino acids: CASSRRTGGAEKLFF. CDR3 DNA sequence: TGTGCCAGCAGTCGACGGACAGGTGGAGCTGAAAAACTGTTTTTT. This sequence joins TRBV27 and TRBJ1-4, with 7 bases matching TRBD1. Germline lookup yields CDR1 MNHEY and CDR2 SMNVEV (reference sequence). V shed 5 bases and J 7 bases; nucleotides not matched to a gene: 10. There are 15 residues in the CDR3.

V gene TRBV30 combines with J gene TRBJ2-2, with D maybe TRBD1 (5 bases). This CDR3 has 13 amino acids. Germline CDR1 GTSNPN, CDR2 SVGIG (reference sequence). The ends were cut back, 3 bases at V and 6 bases at J, with 11 bases in the middle. CDR3 nucleotide sequence: TGTGCCTGGAGATCACAGGACGCCGGGGAGCTGTTTTTT. Residues: CAWRSQDAGELFF.

The chain uses TRBV7-9 and TRBJ2-3, with 7 bases matching TRBD2. Trimming took 5 bases from V and 1 from J; bases not matched to a gene: 9. There are 16 residues in the CDR3. Germline CDR1 SEHNR, CDR2 FQNEAQ (reference sequence). The CDR3 nucleotides read TGTGCCAGCAGCCCTTCGGGGGGAGGGGGCACAGATACGCAGTATTTT. Its translation: CASSPSGGGGTDTQYF.